The 16 T cell receptor beta chains presented below share a single source sample, sequenced in a study of T cell responses to AZD1222 COVID-19 vaccine (dated by TCRdb to the early 2020s). Explained via the paper, the time point label denotes: baseline before first vaccination. The library came from the immunoSEQ multiplex PCR assay. In TCRdb, the immuneACCESS table is reduced to in-frame sequences with V and J assigned. These tables do not hold every clone; where another copy was compared, an unresolved V gene accounts for under half, and the others remain unexplained. The sample has 140,000 to 150,000 clones on record, about 93% of them singletons. Jointly, the top ten make up roughly 5% of the sample. The material sequenced was peripheral blood, taken on day 0 of AZD1222 vaccination. Receptors originate from an adult in good health.

The J gene is TRBJ1-2, the V gene TRBV3-1 (or the pseudogene TRBV3-2); D is unclear. CDR1 is LGHDT and CDR2 is YNNKEL in the germline V gene (reference sequence). The CDR3 is made up of 13 amino acids. V gave up 0 bases and J gave up 4 bases, with 6 bases separating them. As DNA, the CDR3 is TGTGCCAGCAGCCAAGACCACAGCTATGGCTACACCTTC. Residues: CASSQDHSYGYTF.

The chain couples TRBV2 to TRBJ2-3, with D possibly being TRBD1 (5 bases). This CDR3 spans 18 amino acids. V was shortened by 3 bases and J by 4 bases, with 23 bases between the two germline ends. CDR1 and CDR2 (germline): SNHLY, FYNNEI. The CDR3 DNA is TGTGCCAGCAGTGATGGGCAGGGATGGTTCGGTCCCCCAGATACGCAGTATTTT. It yields the protein CASSDGQGWFGPPDTQYF.

The chain has TRBV4-2 and TRBJ2-1; no firm D call. The V end was cut by 0 bases, the J end by 6 bases, with 15 bases between. Germline lookup yields CDR1 LGHNA and CDR2 YNFKEQ. CDR3 length: 16 residues. Here the CDR3 reads CASSQDPPPATNEQFF. The CDR3 coding sequence is TGTGCCAGCAGCCAAGACCCGCCTCCGGCGACCAATGAGCAGTTCTTC.

This chain connects TRBV12-3 or TRBV12-4 to TRBJ1-1, with D possibly being TRBD1 (5 bases). The CDR3 length is 13 residues. Trimming cost V 8 bases and J 5 bases, with 15 bases left between them. CDR3 sequence: CASAQGGETEAFF. The CDR3 nucleotides read TGTGCCAGCGCTCAGGGTGGTGAGACTGAAGCTTTCTTT.

This chain uses TRBV3-1 (or the pseudogene TRBV3-2) with TRBJ2-5; D gene ambiguous. CDR1 and CDR2 (germline): LGHDT, YNNKEL (reference sequence). This CDR3 has 13 residues. With 1 base removed from V and 4 bases from J, the gap between germline ends came to 7 bases. The CDR3 is CASSQAARETQYF. In nucleotides, the CDR3 is TGTGCCAGCAGCCAAGCGGCTAGAGAGACCCAGTACTTC.

This clone showed up just once. This chain joins TRBV19 and TRBJ2-3; D is possibly TRBD1 (5 bases). The CDR3 loop spans 16 amino acids. V was cut by 5 bases and J by 2 bases, with 17 bases left in between. Germline lookup yields CDR1 LNHDA and CDR2 SQIVND (reference sequence). CDR3 coding DNA: TGTGCCAGTAGTCTCTCCGACAGCACCATCACAGATACGCAGTATTTT. It codes for CASSLSDSTITDTQYF.

The chain has TRBV5-4 and TRBJ2-5, with 8 nucleotides matching TRBD2. The CDR3 contains 16 residues. The germline V gene has CDR1 SGHNT and CDR2 YYREEE (reference sequence). The ends lost 3 bases at V and 4 bases at J; junction bases unmatched: 11. CDR3 nucleotides: TGTGCCAGCAGCTCCGGGGGGACTAGAAACTTAGAGACCCAGTACTTC. Translating it yields CASSSGGTRNLETQYF.

This chain joins TRBV19 and TRBJ2-2; TRBD1 matches at 7 bases. The germline CDR1 and CDR2 sequences are LNHDA and SQIVND (reference sequence). Trimming at V came to 2 bases and at J to 7 bases, leaving 7 bases not matched to a gene. CDR3 length: 15 residues. CDR3 sequence (DNA): TGTGCCAGTAGTATAATAGGGGGCTTAGGCGGGGAGCTGTTTTTT. Translation: CASSIIGGLGGELFF.

This clone appeared once. This chain uses TRBV5-1 with TRBJ2-7; 8 nucleotides line up with TRBD1. The trim removed 1 base at V and 5 bases at J, leaving 11 bases unmatched. The CDR3 has 16 residues. CDR1 is SGHRS and CDR2 is YFSETQ in the germline V gene. CDR3 sequence: CASSLLQGGVGHEQYF. The CDR3, as DNA: TGCGCCAGCAGCTTGTTACAGGGGGGTGTTGGCCACGAGCAGTACTTC.

This clone was detected only a few times. V gene TRBV3-1 (or the pseudogene TRBV3-2) combines with J gene TRBJ2-1; 7 bases map to TRBD2. V lost 2 bases, J lost 7 bases, and 5 bases stayed unmatched. This CDR3 is built from 14 residues. Germline loops: CDR1 LGHDT, CDR2 YNNKEL (reference sequence). The CDR3 nucleotides read TGTGCCAGCAGCCAACAACTAGCGAGTAATGAGCAGTTCTTC. The encoded protein is CASSQQLASNEQFF.

The genes are TRBV5-1 and TRBJ1-2, with no clear D. The V gene's germline CDR1 is SGHRS and CDR2 YFSETQ. The CDR3 has 15 residues. Trimming pared 1 base from V and 8 bases from J, leaving 18 bases between. The CDR3 spells CASSLIVGSSGGYTF. CDR3 nucleotides: TGCGCCAGCAGCTTGATCGTTGGGTCTTCTGGGGGCTACACCTTC.

V is TRBV28 and J is TRBJ2-1; TRBD2 matches at 7 bases. Per germline, CDR1 MDHEN and CDR2 SYDVKM. The CDR3 runs to 16 residues. V was clipped by 5 bases and J by 2 bases; unmatched bases: 9. The CDR3 DNA reads TGTGCCAGCAGTCCTGGAGCGGGGTTCGCCTACAATGAGCAGTTCTTC. It specifies CASSPGAGFAYNEQFF. Supplemented by reference TRBV28 and TRBJ2-1, the full variable domain reads DVKVTQSSRYLVKRTGEKVFLECVQDMDHENMFWYRQDPGLGLRLIYFSYDVKMKEKGDIPEGYSVSREKKERFSLILESASTNQTSMYLCASSPGAGFAYNEQFFGPGTRLTVL.

The V and J genes are TRBV5-1 and TRBJ2-3; D not resolved. Germline V gene sequence: CDR1 SGHRS, CDR2 YFSETQ. The CDR3 contains 14 residues. V shed 0 bases and J shed 4 bases, with 9 bases lying between them. As DNA, the CDR3 is TGCGCCAGCAGCTTGGCAGTAGTTCCAGATACGCAGTATTTT. Translated: CASSLAVVPDTQYF.

The rearrangement uses TRBV12-5 and TRBJ1-5; D is unclear. This CDR3 has 12 residues. The V end lost 1 base, the J end lost 7 bases, and 5 bases lay between the germline ends. Germline values: CDR1 LGHNT, CDR2 FRNRAP. The CDR3 here is CASGLEFQPQHF. Here the CDR3 DNA reads TGTGCTAGTGGTTTGGAATTCCAGCCCCAGCATTTT.

V is TRBV19 and J is TRBJ1-2; D is uncertain. The CDR3 totals 13 residues. Germline CDR1 reads LNHDA; CDR2 reads SQIVND (reference sequence). Trimming removed 4 bases at V and 10 bases at J, with 16 bases between. The CDR3, as DNA: TGTGCCAGTAGTAATGGCTGGACGGGCGACTACACCTTC. It codes for CASSNGWTGDYTF.

This clone was detected a few times. The chain uses TRBV29-1 and TRBJ2-7; D not certain. The CDR3 length is 12 residues. Looked up from germline, CDR1 is SQVTM and CDR2 is ANQGSEA. Trimming took off 4 bases at V and 3 bases at J, with 10 bases between the two ends. The CDR3 nucleotides read TGCAGCGTTGCTAGTACGATCTACGAGCAGTACTTC. Translation: CSVASTIYEQYF.